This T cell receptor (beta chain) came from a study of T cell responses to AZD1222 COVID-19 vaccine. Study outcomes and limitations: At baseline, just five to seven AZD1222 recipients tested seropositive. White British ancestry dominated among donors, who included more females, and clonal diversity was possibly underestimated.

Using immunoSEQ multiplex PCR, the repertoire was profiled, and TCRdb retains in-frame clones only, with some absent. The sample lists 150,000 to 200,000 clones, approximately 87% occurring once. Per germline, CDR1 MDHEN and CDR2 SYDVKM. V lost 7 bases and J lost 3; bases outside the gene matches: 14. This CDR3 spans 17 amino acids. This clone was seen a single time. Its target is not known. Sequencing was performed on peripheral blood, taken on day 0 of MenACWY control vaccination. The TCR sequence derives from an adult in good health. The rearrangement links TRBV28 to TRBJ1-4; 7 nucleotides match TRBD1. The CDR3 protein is CASTPGAGGVANEKLFF. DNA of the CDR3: TGTGCCAGCACCCCCGGGGCAGGGGGGGTGGCTAATGAAAAACTGTTTTTT.